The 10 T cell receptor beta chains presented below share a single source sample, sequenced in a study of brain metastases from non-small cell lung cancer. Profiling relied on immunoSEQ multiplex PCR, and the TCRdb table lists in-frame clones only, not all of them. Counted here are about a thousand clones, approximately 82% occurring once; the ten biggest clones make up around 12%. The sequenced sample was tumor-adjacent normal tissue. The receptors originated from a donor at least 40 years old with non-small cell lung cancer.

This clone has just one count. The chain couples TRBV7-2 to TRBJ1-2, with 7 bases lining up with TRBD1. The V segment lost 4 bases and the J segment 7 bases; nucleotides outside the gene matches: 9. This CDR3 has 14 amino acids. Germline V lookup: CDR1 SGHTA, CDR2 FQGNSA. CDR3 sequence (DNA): TGTGCCAGCAGCTCCCCGGGACAGATAAGTGGCTACACCTTC. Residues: CASSSPGQISGYTF.

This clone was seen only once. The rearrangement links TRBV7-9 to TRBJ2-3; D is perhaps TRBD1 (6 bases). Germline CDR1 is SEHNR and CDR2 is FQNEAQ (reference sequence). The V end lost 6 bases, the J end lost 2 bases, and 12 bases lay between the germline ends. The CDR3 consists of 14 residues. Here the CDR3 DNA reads TGTGCCAGCAGACCCAGGGGATCCACAGATACGCAGTATTTT. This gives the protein CASRPRGSTDTQYF.

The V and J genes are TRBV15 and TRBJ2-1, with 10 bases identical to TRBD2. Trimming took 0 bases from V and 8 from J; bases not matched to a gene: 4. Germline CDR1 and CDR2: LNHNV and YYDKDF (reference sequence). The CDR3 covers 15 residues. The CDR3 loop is CATSRDVAGGHEQFF. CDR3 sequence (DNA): TGTGCCACCAGCAGAGATGTAGCGGGGGGCCATGAGCAGTTCTTC.

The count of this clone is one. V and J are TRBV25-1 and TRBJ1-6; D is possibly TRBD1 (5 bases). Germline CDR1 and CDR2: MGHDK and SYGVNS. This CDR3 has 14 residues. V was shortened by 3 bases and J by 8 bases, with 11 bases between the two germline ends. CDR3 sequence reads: CASSDWDSYSPLHF. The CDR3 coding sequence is TGTGCCAGCAGTGACTGGGACTCATATTCACCCCTCCACTTT. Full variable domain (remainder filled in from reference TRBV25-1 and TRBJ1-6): EADIYQTPRYLVIGTGKKITLECSQTMGHDKMYWYQQDPGMELHLIHYSYGVNSTEKGDLSSESTVSRIRTEHFPLTLESARPSHTSQYLCASSDWDSYSPLHFGNGTRLTVT.

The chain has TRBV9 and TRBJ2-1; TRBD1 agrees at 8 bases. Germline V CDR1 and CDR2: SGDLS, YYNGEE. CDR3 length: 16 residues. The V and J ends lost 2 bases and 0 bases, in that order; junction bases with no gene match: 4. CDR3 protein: CASSVQGASSYNEQFF. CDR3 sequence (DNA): TGTGCCAGCAGCGTTCAGGGGGCGAGCTCCTACAATGAGCAGTTCTTC.

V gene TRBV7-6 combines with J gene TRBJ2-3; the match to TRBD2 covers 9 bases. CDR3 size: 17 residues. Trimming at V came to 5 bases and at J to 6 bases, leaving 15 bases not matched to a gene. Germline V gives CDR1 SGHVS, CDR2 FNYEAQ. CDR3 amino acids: CASSPSGLAGTSDTQYF. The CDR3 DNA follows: TGTGCCAGCAGCCCCAGCGGGCTAGCGGGGACTTCTGATACGCAGTATTTT.

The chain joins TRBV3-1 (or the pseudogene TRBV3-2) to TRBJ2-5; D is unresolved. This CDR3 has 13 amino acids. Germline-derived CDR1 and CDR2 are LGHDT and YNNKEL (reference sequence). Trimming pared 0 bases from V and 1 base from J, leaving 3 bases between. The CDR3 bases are TGTGCCAGCAGCCAAGAGTTCCAAGAGACCCAGTACTTC. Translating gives CASSQEFQETQYF.

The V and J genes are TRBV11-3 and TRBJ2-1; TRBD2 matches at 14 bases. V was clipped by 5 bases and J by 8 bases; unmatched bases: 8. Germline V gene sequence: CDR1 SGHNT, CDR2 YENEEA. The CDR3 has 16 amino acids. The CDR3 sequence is CASSTRLAGGPHEQFF. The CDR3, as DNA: TGTGCCAGCAGCACCCGACTAGCGGGAGGGCCGCATGAGCAGTTCTTC.

CDR3 amino acids: CASSEAEGGAQYF. In nucleotides, the CDR3 is TGTGCCAGCAGTGAGGCAGAGGGGGGGGCCCAGTACTTC. V is TRBV2 and J is TRBJ2-5, with a tentative D call TRBD2 (7 bases). The CDR3 contains 13 residues. Germline V CDR1 and CDR2: SNHLY, FYNNEI. The V end was cut by 3 bases, the J end by 9 bases, with 14 bases between.

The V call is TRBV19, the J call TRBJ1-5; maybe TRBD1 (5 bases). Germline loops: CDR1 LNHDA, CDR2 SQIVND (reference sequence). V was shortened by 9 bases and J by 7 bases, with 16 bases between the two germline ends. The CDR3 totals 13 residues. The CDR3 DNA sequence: TGTGCCAGCGTTCGGGGGTTTGGCCAGCCCCAGCATTTT. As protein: CASVRGFGQPQHF.